This record covers a single T cell receptor (beta chain). The data originate from a study of CD8+CD57+ T cells in acquired aplastic anemia. The germline V gene encodes CDR1 MGHDK and CDR2 SYGVNS. V was cut by 6 bases and J by 2 bases, with 14 bases left in between. CDR3 length: 15 amino acids. The use of genomic DNA as template underpinned the TCR beta VDJ and CDR3 profiling. Each CDR3 protein gets one entry after TCRdb re-called the reads with MiXCR. This sample yields about 160,000 distinct CDR3 sequences, of which less than 50% are seen a single time; under 3.5% belongs to the top ten. The sequenced patients had an expansion of CD8+CD57+ cells seen by flow cytometry.

The sequence came from a human donor with aplastic anemia. The chain carries TRBV25-1 and TRBJ1-3, with D possibly being TRBD1 (6 bases). The sample taken for sequencing was sorted CD4+, CD8+, or CD8+CD57+ T cells (not recorded which) from PBMCs. The CDR3, as DNA: TGTGCCAGCAGCAGCTACAGGGAGGCTGGAAACACCATATATTTT. Encoded protein: CASSSYREAGNTIYF.